Listed here are 26 T cell receptor beta chains from one sample, sequenced in a study of low-dose radiotherapy and immunotherapy resistance in tumors. Alpha and beta chains were covered, as first-strand cDNA relied on TRAV- and TRBV-specific primers. The TCRs were subjected to amplification over around 19 PCR cycles employing a constant-region primer in conjunction with a V-primer adapter. TCRdb reanalysed the reads using MiXCR and keeps one entry per CDR3 protein. This table has over 15,000 distinct CDR3 sequences, around two thirds appearing once. The receptor source for this set is a human donor with advanced metastatic prostate, ovarian, gallbladder or colorectal cancer (not recorded which). This table probably holds off-target reads from a library built for another chain.

This sequence joins TRBV6-2 or TRBV6-3 and TRBJ1-5; D may be TRBD1 (5 bases). V lost 8 bases, J lost 0 bases, and 17 bases lay in between. The CDR3 is made up of 16 amino acids. Germline assignment: CDR1 MNHEY and CDR2 SVGEGT. In nucleotides, the CDR3 is TGTGCCAGCGGCCCCCGGGGGGTCTATAGCAATCAGCCCCAGCATTTT. This sequence encodes CASGPRGVYSNQPQHF.

The CDR3 DNA is TGTGCCAGCAGTTACGGTCCCGCCGCACACAATGAGCAGTTCTTC. Amino acid sequence: CASSYGPAAHNEQFF. The genes are TRBV6-2 or TRBV6-3 and TRBJ2-1; D is uncertain. This CDR3 is built from 15 residues. Germline V gene data show CDR1 as MNHEY and CDR2 as SVGEGT. Trimming removed 2 bases from V and 5 bases from J, with 13 bases in between.

The chain uses TRBV20-1 and TRBJ1-2, with TRBD1 as a possible D gene (6 bases). Germline V gene lookup returns CDR1 DFQATT and CDR2 SNEGSKA (reference sequence). CDR3 length: 13 residues. The ends were cut back, 6 bases at V and 6 bases at J, with 17 bases in the middle. CDR3 sequence reads: CSAGAGARNGYTF. The DNA for the CDR3 is TGCAGTGCCGGCGCGGGGGCGCGGAATGGCTACACCTTC.

The V and J genes are TRBV29-1 and TRBJ1-2; D might be TRBD1 (5 bases). V shed 3 bases and J shed 4 bases, with 18 bases lying between them. CDR1 SQVTM and CDR2 ANQGSEA come from the germline V gene. This CDR3 is built from 15 residues. The CDR3 is CSVDGSGEILYGYTF. The CDR3, as DNA: TGCAGCGTTGATGGTTCGGGGGAAATCCTCTATGGCTACACCTTC.

J is TRBJ2-1 and V is TRBV28; D perhaps matches TRBD2 (7 bases). V lost 6 bases, J lost 4 bases, and 10 bases lay in between. Germline CDR1 reads MDHEN; CDR2 reads SYDVKM. The CDR3 consists of 13 residues. CDR3 DNA: TGTGCCAGCAGGGAGGGGGGGTACAATGAGCAGTTCTTC. Translation gives CASREGGYNEQFF.

This clonotype has just a few counts. V is TRBV28 and J is TRBJ2-7; TRBD2 aligns across 13 bases. Per germline, CDR1 MDHEN and CDR2 SYDVKM. V trimming: 5 bases; J trimming: 3 bases; junction bases outside the gene matches: 4. The CDR3 is 15 residues long. The CDR3 here is CASSRTSGGLYEQYF. DNA for the CDR3: TGTGCCAGCAGTCGGACTAGCGGGGGCCTCTACGAGCAGTACTTC. Using reference TRBV28 and TRBJ2-7 for the parts outside the CDR3, the full variable domain is DVKVTQSSRYLVKRTGEKVFLECVQDMDHENMFWYRQDPGLGLRLIYFSYDVKMKEKGDIPEGYSVSREKKERFSLILESASTNQTSMYLCASSRTSGGLYEQYFGPGTRLTVT.

The J gene is TRBJ1-6, the V gene TRBV6-1, with TRBD1 identical over 7 bases. Germline CDR1 is MNHNS and CDR2 is SASEGT. CDR3 length: 16 amino acids. The trim removed 4 bases at V and 8 bases at J, leaving 11 bases unmatched. CDR3 protein: CASSVDWDRAYSPLHF. The CDR3, as DNA: TGTGCCAGCAGTGTCGATTGGGACAGAGCCTATTCACCCCTCCACTTT.

The V call is TRBV11-2, the J call TRBJ2-2; 10 positions match TRBD2. Trimming at V came to 4 bases and at J to 0 bases, leaving 5 bases not matched to a gene. The CDR3 loop spans 17 amino acids. Germline loops: CDR1 SGHAT, CDR2 FQNNGV. The CDR3 DNA is TGTGCCAGCAGCTCTAAACTAGCGGGGACGAACACCGGGGAGCTGTTTTTT. As protein: CASSSKLAGTNTGELFF.

The J gene is TRBJ2-2, the V gene TRBV4-3; D might be TRBD2 (6 bases). The V end lost 0 bases, the J end lost 6 bases, and 14 bases lay between the germline ends. The CDR3 has 16 residues. CDR1 and CDR2 from the germline V gene are LGHNA and YSLEER. CDR3: CASSQDWRESPGELFF. The CDR3 nucleotides read TGCGCCAGCAGCCAAGATTGGCGGGAATCACCCGGGGAGCTGTTTTTT.

The CDR3 spells CASSGGRGDYNEQFF. CDR3 coding DNA: TGTGCCAGCAGTGGGGGACGGGGGGACTACAATGAGCAGTTCTTC. This sequence joins TRBV12-3 or TRBV12-4 and TRBJ2-1, with TRBD2 matching 7 bases. V lost 5 bases and J lost 3; bases outside the gene matches: 7. The CDR3 totals 15 residues.

CDR3 region: CASSRAGGGYGYTF. DNA for the CDR3: TGTGCCAGCAGTCGGGCAGGGGGAGGCTATGGCTACACCTTC. The chain links TRBV12-3 or TRBV12-4 to TRBJ1-2; TRBD1 matches 7 bases. The trim removed 5 bases at V and 4 bases at J, leaving 7 bases unmatched. The length of the CDR3 is 14 residues.

The chain links TRBV14 to TRBJ2-7; D gene unclear. CDR1 and CDR2 from the germline V gene are SGHDN and FVKESK. The CDR3 length is 13 residues. Trimming removed 5 bases at V and 0 bases at J, with 8 bases between. Here the CDR3 reads CASSSYDSYEQYF. The CDR3 DNA sequence: TGTGCCAGCAGCTCCTACGACTCCTACGAGCAGTACTTC.

This clonotype was picked up one time. The chain couples TRBV28 to TRBJ1-2; 7 bases agree with TRBD1. CDR1 and CDR2 (germline): MDHEN, SYDVKM. The CDR3 loop spans 14 amino acids. J gave up 3 bases and V 7 bases, and 8 bases lay outside the gene matches. CDR3 nucleotides: TGTGCCAGCAACCAGGGACAGAGCTACTATGGCTACACCTTC. Translating it yields CASNQGQSYYGYTF.

This clonotype showed up just once. The chain combines TRBV5-1 with TRBJ2-7, with TRBD1 as a possible D gene (6 bases). Germline V gene sequence: CDR1 SGHRS, CDR2 YFSETQ. CDR3 size: 15 residues. The V end lost 4 bases, the J end lost 5 bases, and 19 bases lay between the germline ends. In DNA, the CDR3 is TGCGCCAGCAGCCCGCGGGCCGGACAGCTGGACGAGCAGTACTTC. Translation: CASSPRAGQLDEQYF.

The J gene is TRBJ1-1, the V gene TRBV9, with no clear D. Trimming stripped 3 bases from V and 3 bases from J, with 9 bases between. Germline V gene sequence: CDR1 SGDLS, CDR2 YYNGEE. The CDR3 has 13 residues. For the CDR3, the DNA is TGTGCCAGCAGCGACCGGCGGGACACTGAAGCTTTCTTT. It codes for CASSDRRDTEAFF.

This clonotype has just a few counts. The chain recombines TRBV12-3 or TRBV12-4 with TRBJ2-7, with D possibly TRBD2 on 5 matching bases. V lost 6 bases and J 3 bases, leaving 12 bases between the germline ends. CDR3 size: 13 residues. The CDR3 DNA sequence: TGTGCCAGCAGCCGTCTAGCCTACTACGAGCAGTACTTC. It encodes CASSRLAYYEQYF.

V usage is TRBV20-1 and J usage is TRBJ2-1; D may be TRBD1 or TRBD2 (5 bases each). The CDR3 covers 14 residues. Germline values: CDR1 DFQATT, CDR2 SNEGSKA (reference sequence). Trimming left V 6 bases short and J 3 bases short, with 15 bases between. The CDR3, as DNA: TGCAGTGCCCATCGGGGCGATTACTACAATGAGCAGTTCTTC. It is translated as CSAHRGDYYNEQFF.

The chain employs TRBV27 and TRBJ2-1, with D perhaps TRBD2 (6 bases). In germline, CDR1 is MNHEY, CDR2 SMNVEV (reference sequence). The CDR3 sequence is 18 residues long. With 2 bases removed from V and 2 bases from J, the gap between germline ends came to 19 bases. The CDR3 DNA sequence: TGTGCCAGCAGTTTACTCCCTCCGGGAGCGGCGCCCTACAATGAGCAGTTCTTC. Translation: CASSLLPPGAAPYNEQFF.

This chain's CDR3 is CASSYSTGGGSQPQHF. The CDR3 nucleotides are TGTGCCAGCAGTTACTCGACAGGGGGGGGATCTCAGCCCCAGCATTTT. This rearrangement joins TRBV6-6 to TRBJ1-5; 9 bases match TRBD1. The CDR3 consists of 16 residues. V was pared by 0 bases and J by 6 bases, with 6 bases of the junction left unmatched. Per the germline V gene, CDR1 is MNHNY and CDR2 is SVGAGI (reference sequence).

V gene TRBV5-1 combines with J gene TRBJ2-7; D call uncertain. The germline V gene has CDR1 SGHRS and CDR2 YFSETQ. V was trimmed by 4 bases and J by 3 bases, leaving 8 bases between them. The CDR3 is made up of 12 amino acids. The CDR3 is CASSPDNYEQYF. The CDR3 nucleotides read TGCGCCAGCAGCCCCGACAACTACGAGCAGTACTTC.

CDR3 nucleotide sequence: TGTGCCAGCAGCCCGACTGGACAGACTGAAGCTTTCTTT. Translating it yields CASSPTGQTEAFF. The chain employs TRBV3-1 and TRBJ1-1; tentatively, D is TRBD1 (6 bases). The CDR3 is made up of 13 amino acids. Trimming took off 4 bases at V and 5 bases at J, with 11 bases between the two ends. Germline assignment: CDR1 LGHDT and CDR2 YNNKEL (reference sequence).

This chain joins TRBV15 and TRBJ2-1; D may be TRBD1 (6 bases). V was pared by 7 bases and J by 8 bases, with 21 bases between. This CDR3 has 15 residues. Germline loops: CDR1 LNHNV, CDR2 YYDKDF (reference sequence). The CDR3 nucleotides are TGTGCCACCACCCGTACAGGGCAGTATGAGGATGAGCAGTTCTTC. Its translation is CATTRTGQYEDEQFF. Using reference TRBV15 and TRBJ2-1 for the parts outside the CDR3, the full variable domain is DAMVIQNPRYQVTQFGKPVTLSCSQTLNHNVMYWYQQKSSQAPKLLFHYYDKDFNNEADTPDNFQSRRPNTSFCFLDIRSPGLGDTAMYLCATTRTGQYEDEQFFGPGTRLTVL.

In its sample, this clonotype was seen a few times. The rearrangement links TRBV19 to TRBJ1-2; D is unclear. Germline loops: CDR1 LNHDA, CDR2 SQIVND (reference sequence). The CDR3 extends over 14 amino acids. V was clipped by 11 bases and J by 4 bases, with 20 bases between them. The CDR3 protein is CASNRDGSFYGYTF. CDR3 bases: TGTGCCTCGAACCGCGACGGCTCGTTCTATGGCTACACCTTC.

J is TRBJ2-3 and V is TRBV11-3; TRBD2 aligns across 8 bases. After removal of 0 bases from V and 2 bases from J, the junction contained 7 bases not matched to a gene. The CDR3 loop spans 17 amino acids. Germline CDR1 is SGHNT and CDR2 is YENEEA. CDR3: CASSLEGGRPSTDTQYF. DNA of the CDR3: TGTGCCAGCAGCTTAGAGGGCGGGAGGCCCTCCACAGATACGCAGTATTTT.

CDR3 residues: CASSYSRGQGPNTEAFF. The CDR3 nucleotides read TGTGCCAGCAGTTACTCGAGGGGACAGGGGCCGAACACTGAAGCTTTCTTT. The chain joins TRBV6-2 or TRBV6-3 to TRBJ1-1; 10 bases are shared with TRBD1. CDR1 is MNHEY and CDR2 is SVGEGT in the germline V gene. J gave up 1 base and V 0 bases, and 5 bases lay outside the gene matches. The CDR3 is 17 amino acids.

The chain uses TRBV10-3 and TRBJ2-3; the D is unclear. Trimming pared 7 bases from V and 2 bases from J, leaving 7 bases between. In germline, CDR1 is ENHRY, CDR2 SYGVKD. The CDR3 sequence is 12 residues long. CDR3 nucleotide sequence: TGTGCCATCAAGGCCTCCACAGATACGCAGTATTTT. This sequence encodes CAIKASTDTQYF.